What follows describes a single T cell receptor beta chain. This clonotype was counted a few times. The antigen this receptor binds is unknown. Base-call qualities are not available, and no considerably larger clone is one nucleotide away. TCR beta CDR3 regions were amplified from RNA transcripts for repertoire sequencing. A first-round RT-PCR used HTBI primers with the Qiagen OneStep RT-PCR kit, followed by a second-round multiplex PCR, size selection and purification. Sequencing of the libraries was carried out on an Illumina HiSeq2000 in paired-end mode with 100 bp reads. The authors' analysis ran thus. Reads were processed with SOAPnuke, discarding reads with adapters, uncalled bases, mean Phred below 15, or no exact constant-primer or identifier match. COPE v1.2.5 was used to merge the high-quality paired reads. Unique nucleotide sequences were defined as clonotypes and aligned to IMGT TRB V, D and J references using MiTCR v1.1. The analysis was limited to V-J combinations with a frequency above 0.0001, which together covered 99.2% of the repertoires. A TCR clonal expansion and chaos score per V-J combination was defined as the ratio of F50 clonal expansion to chaos observed in the TCRdist matrix. Welch's t-statistics and random forest were used to reduce the features to 10 to 15 V-J combinations, which were then used as input to a naive Bayes classifier. Thyroid-blood repertoire similarity was quantified with the Morisita-Horn index. Using fastp trimming at Q25 and MiXCR clonotype assembly, TCRdb reanalyzed the public sequencing data and kept in-frame beta chains. Every entry covers one CDR3 protein and lists the most common genes and DNA from its rows. The V and J calls and clone size come from TCRdb's table, not from the authors' own analysis. The sample has 230,000 or so distinct CDR3 sequences on record, around 42% of them singletons. The ten largest clones capture more than 45% of the sample.

Ophthalmopathy patients were characterized by moderately to severely active disease, a Clinical Activity Score of at least 3, a NOSPECS grade of at least 4, and a disease duration under 3 months. Patients were excluded if they had other autoimmune diseases, uncontrolled infections, pregnancy or lactation. Clinical symptoms, serum thyroxine, TRAb, thyroid ultrasound and orbital computed tomography were used for diagnosis. Using Ficoll-Paque density gradient centrifugation, PBMCs were isolated from approximately 11 ml of fresh peripheral blood. Total RNA was extracted with Trizol reagent and quality-checked on an Agilent 2100 Bioanalyzer. This record belongs to a study of Graves' ophthalmopathy and Graves' hyperthyroidism (dated by TCRdb to the late 2010s). As for the study more broadly: Peripheral blood was collected at initial diagnosis, before any treatment. T-cell repertoires of thyroid tissue and blood were compared in over five hyperthyroidism patients. An independent validation cohort was composed of roughly 18 hyperthyroidism patients and more than 15 patients who later progressed from hyperthyroidism to ophthalmopathy. Following sampling, methimazole starting at 30 mg daily was administered to hyperthyroidism patients, and high-dose intravenous methylprednisolone was administered to ophthalmopathy patients. To tell Graves' ophthalmopathy apart from Graves' hyperthyroidism, and to predict which patients would progress to ophthalmopathy, the study relied on TCR beta repertoire signatures. In total, around 140 blood samples were TCR-sequenced: 40 to 45 ophthalmopathy, some 75 hyperthyroidism and roughly 17 hyperthyroidism-to-ophthalmopathy patients. To explore V-J signatures that distinguish ophthalmopathy from hyperthyroidism, a discovery set of around 100 patients was enrolled, made up of 40 to 45 with ophthalmopathy and fewer than 60 with stable hyperthyroidism. The paper's findings and limits, for the study overall: In validation, the model predicted ophthalmopathy progression with 70.59% sensitivity and around 72% specificity; roughly eleven predicted patients were CT-confirmed with GO in a median of 6.5 months. No statistical method was used to predetermine the sample size, and group allocation was not hidden from the investigators. Among expanded thyroid clonotypes with frequency above 0.001, most also showed up in blood, which suggests that blood repertoires may reflect the thyroid immune response. Ophthalmopathy was separated from stable hyperthyroidism by the 13-signature model with more than 85% sensitivity and 81% to 84% specificity in cross-validation and with 80%/75% in the test set.

V sheds 7 bases and J sheds 5 bases, leaving 14 bases between their ends. CDR1 and CDR2, looked up from the germline V gene, are SQVTM and ANQGSEA. From the cysteine through the phenylalanine, the CDR3 covers 13 amino acids. The DNA shown is the 39-base CDR3, in frame from base 1. This clonotype was obtained from an adult man with Graves' ophthalmopathy. Material: peripheral blood. The chain couples TRBV29-1 to TRBJ2-2; the D gene is perhaps TRBD1, on 6 matching bases. Here is the DNA: TGCAGCGCAGAAAACAGGGTAACCGGGGAGCTGTTTTTT. This encodes CSAENRVTGELFF.